Below, 12 T cell receptor beta chains from the same sample are listed, as sequenced in a study of shared clonotypes between healthy human individuals. Sequencing used immunoSEQ multiplex PCR; TCRdb keeps in-frame clones, though not all of them. The sample gives 650,000 to 800,000 clones, 72% of which show up once; less than 2% is in the top ten. Sequencing was performed on memory CD4+ T cells sorted from blood. Subset: CD45RA-negative fraction. The receptors derive from a woman in her 30s in good health.

This clone was counted between two and nine times. The gene calls are TRBV7-9 and TRBJ2-7, with 9 bases fitting TRBD2. The V gene's germline CDR1 is SEHNR and CDR2 FQNEAQ (reference sequence). CDR3 size: 15 residues. Germline trimming cut 2 bases from V and 5 bases from J; bases unmatched to any gene: 7. This CDR3 reads CASSLFGTSLHEQYF. CDR3 DNA sequence: TGTGCCAGCAGCTTATTTGGGACTAGCTTGCACGAGCAGTACTTC.

The CDR3 coding sequence is TGTGCCAGCAGTGACGGCCGAAAAACCGGGGAGCTGTTTTTT. It specifies CASSDGRKTGELFF. The J gene is TRBJ2-2, the V gene TRBV2; D is undetermined. Germline V gene data show CDR1 as SNHLY and CDR2 as FYNNEI. CDR3 length: 14 residues. The V gene lost 3 bases and the J gene lost 5 bases, with 10 bases spanning the gap. The full variable domain, its missing parts supplied by reference TRBV2 and TRBJ2-2, is EPEVTQTPSHQVTQMGQEVILRCVPISNHLYFYWYRQILGQKVEFLVSFYNNEISEKSEIFDDQFSVERPDGSNFTLKIRSTKLEDSAMYFCASSDGRKTGELFFGEGSRLTVL.

This chain joins TRBV5-6 and TRBJ2-2; D assignment may be TRBD1 or TRBD2 (5 bases each). Germline-derived CDR1 and CDR2 are SGHDT and YYEEEE. V was cut by 4 bases and J by 3 bases, with 19 bases left in between. CDR3 length: 17 residues. The CDR3, as DNA: TGTGCCAGCAGCATTTTCGGCAAGGGACCTTACACCGGGGAGCTGTTTTTT. Translated: CASSIFGKGPYTGELFF.

The rearrangement links TRBV25-1 to TRBJ2-1; no clear D. The V gene's germline CDR1 is MGHDK and CDR2 SYGVNS. The V end was cut by 4 bases, the J end by 12 bases, with 10 bases between. The CDR3 extends over 11 amino acids. The CDR3 DNA is TGTGCCAGCAGTGCCATCACCCGGCAGTTCTTC. This gives the protein CASSAITRQFF.

The chain links TRBV10-3 to TRBJ2-5, with TRBD2 matching 8 bases. J gave up 5 bases and V 3 bases, and 17 bases lay outside the gene matches. Germline V gives CDR1 ENHRY, CDR2 SYGVKD. This CDR3 is 18 amino acids long. The CDR3 sequence is CAISDKRGASGREETQYF. The CDR3 DNA follows: TGTGCCATCAGTGACAAAAGGGGAGCTAGCGGGCGCGAGGAGACCCAGTACTTC.

The chain combines TRBV5-4 with TRBJ2-2, with TRBD2 as a possible D gene (7 bases). The CDR3 consists of 17 residues. Germline V gene lookup returns CDR1 SGHNT and CDR2 YYREEE (reference sequence). Between the trimmed V and J ends, which lost 4 bases and 0 bases, there was a span of 16 bases. In DNA, the CDR3 is TGTGCCAGCAGCATCAGGGGCGGGAGAGCGAACACCGGGGAGCTGTTTTTT. Its protein product is CASSIRGGRANTGELFF.

The gene calls are TRBV28 and TRBJ1-1; D is perhaps TRBD1 (6 bases). The CDR3 totals 14 residues. Germline V gene lookup returns CDR1 MDHEN and CDR2 SYDVKM. Between the trimmed V and J ends, which lost 8 bases and 5 bases, there was a span of 18 bases. The CDR3 spells CASGHGDIKTEAFF. The CDR3 DNA reads TGTGCCAGCGGACACGGGGACATCAAGACTGAAGCTTTCTTT.

This clone was detected a few times. The chain employs TRBV11-2 and TRBJ2-7; 8 nucleotides align to TRBD2. This CDR3 is built from 16 residues. Trimming at V came to 6 bases and at J to 7 bases, leaving 17 bases not matched to a gene. In germline, CDR1 is SGHAT, CDR2 FQNNGV. This chain's CDR3 is CASRKPGTSLPWEQYF. The CDR3 DNA sequence: TGTGCCAGCAGGAAACCCGGGACTAGTCTGCCCTGGGAGCAGTACTTC.

The DNA for the CDR3 is TGCGCCAGCAGCTTGGCCGAGGCTTTTCACGAGCAGTACTTC. Protein product: CASSLAEAFHEQYF. V usage is TRBV5-1 and J usage is TRBJ2-7; D is unclear. Trimming pared 0 bases from V and 5 bases from J, leaving 12 bases between. The CDR3 is 14 residues long. Per germline, CDR1 SGHRS and CDR2 YFSETQ.

The chain has TRBV2 and TRBJ1-4; unclear D gene. The CDR3 has 14 amino acids. Germline V gene data show CDR1 as SNHLY and CDR2 as FYNNEI. V was clipped by 2 bases and J by 2 bases, with 6 bases between them. CDR3 nucleotide sequence: TGTGCCAGCAGTGAACTACAGACTAATGAAAAACTGTTTTTT. Protein product: CASSELQTNEKLFF. Looking up the rest from reference TRBV2 and TRBJ1-4 gives the full variable domain: EPEVTQTPSHQVTQMGQEVILRCVPISNHLYFYWYRQILGQKVEFLVSFYNNEISEKSEIFDDQFSVERPDGSNFTLKIRSTKLEDSAMYFCASSELQTNEKLFFGSGTQLSVL.

This chain connects TRBV4-1 to TRBJ2-5; TRBD2 matches at 9 bases. The assigned J gene may be wrong: the sequence end matches TRBJ2-7 better. CDR3 length equals 17 residues. Germline V CDR1 and CDR2: MGHRA, YSYEKL. The CDR3 DNA reads TGCGCCAGCAGCCAAATAGACTTGGGACTAGCAGCCTACGAGCAGTACTTC. Residues: CASSQIDLGLAAYEQYF.

The chain employs TRBV5-8 and TRBJ1-1; tentatively, D is TRBD1 (5 bases). V lost 5 bases and J lost 5, with 16 bases in between. This CDR3 has 14 residues. CDR1 is SGHTS and CDR2 is YDEGEE in the germline V gene. The CDR3: CASSSQDRWTEAFF. DNA of the CDR3: TGTGCCAGCAGTTCACAGGATCGTTGGACTGAAGCTTTCTTT.